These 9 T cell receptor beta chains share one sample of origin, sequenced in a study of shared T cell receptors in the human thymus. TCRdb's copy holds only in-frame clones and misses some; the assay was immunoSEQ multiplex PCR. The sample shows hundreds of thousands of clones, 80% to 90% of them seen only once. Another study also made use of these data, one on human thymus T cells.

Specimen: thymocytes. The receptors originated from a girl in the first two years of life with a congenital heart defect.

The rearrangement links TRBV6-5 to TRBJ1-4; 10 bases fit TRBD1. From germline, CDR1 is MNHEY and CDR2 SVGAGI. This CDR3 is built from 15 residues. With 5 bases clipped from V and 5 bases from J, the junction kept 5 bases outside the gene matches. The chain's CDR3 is CASSTGTGENEKLFF. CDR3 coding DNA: TGTGCCAGCAGTACCGGGACAGGGGAGAATGAAAAACTGTTTTTT.

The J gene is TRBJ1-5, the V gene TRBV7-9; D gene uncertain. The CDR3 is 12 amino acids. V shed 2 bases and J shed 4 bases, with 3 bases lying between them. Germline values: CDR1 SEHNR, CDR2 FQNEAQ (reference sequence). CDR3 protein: CASSLQNQPQHF. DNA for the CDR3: TGTGCCAGCAGCTTACAAAATCAGCCCCAGCATTTT.

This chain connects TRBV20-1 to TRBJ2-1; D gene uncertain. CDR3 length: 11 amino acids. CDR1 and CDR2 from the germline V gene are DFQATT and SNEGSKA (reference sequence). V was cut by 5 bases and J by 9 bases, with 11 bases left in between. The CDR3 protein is CSAYLVGEQFF. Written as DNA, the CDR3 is TGCAGTGCTTATCTAGTTGGTGAGCAGTTCTTC.

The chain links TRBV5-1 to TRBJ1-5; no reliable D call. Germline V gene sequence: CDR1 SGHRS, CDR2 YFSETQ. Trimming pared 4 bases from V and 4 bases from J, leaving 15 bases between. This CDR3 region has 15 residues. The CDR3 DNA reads TGCGCCAGCAGCCCATCCCTGGGCTCAAATCAGCCCCAGCATTTT. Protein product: CASSPSLGSNQPQHF.

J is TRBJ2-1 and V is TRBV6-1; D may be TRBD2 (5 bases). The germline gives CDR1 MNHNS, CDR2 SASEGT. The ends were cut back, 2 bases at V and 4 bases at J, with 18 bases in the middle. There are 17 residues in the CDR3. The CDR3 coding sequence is TGTGCCAGCAGTGAAAAGCTCGGCGGGCAAGAATACAATGAGCAGTTCTTC. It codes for CASSEKLGGQEYNEQFF.

Here the CDR3 reads CASSSRGLDTEAFF. The DNA of the CDR3 is TGTGCCAGCAGCTCCAGGGGGCTGGACACTGAAGCTTTCTTT. The V and J genes are TRBV7-8 and TRBJ1-1; the match to TRBD1 covers 8 bases. The CDR3 totals 14 residues. The V gene's germline CDR1 is SGHVS and CDR2 FQNEAQ. V lost 4 bases to trimming and J lost 3 bases; unmatched junction nucleotides: 4.

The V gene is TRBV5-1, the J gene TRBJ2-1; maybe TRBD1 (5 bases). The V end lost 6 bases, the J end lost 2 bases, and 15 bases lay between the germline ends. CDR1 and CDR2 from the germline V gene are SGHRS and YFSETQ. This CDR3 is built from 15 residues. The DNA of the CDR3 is TGCGCCAGCATGTCTGGCAGGGCGACCTACAATGAGCAGTTCTTC. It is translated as CASMSGRATYNEQFF.

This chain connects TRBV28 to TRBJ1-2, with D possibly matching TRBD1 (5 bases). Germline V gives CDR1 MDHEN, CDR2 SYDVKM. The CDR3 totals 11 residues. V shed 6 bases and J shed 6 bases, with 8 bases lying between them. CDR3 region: CASRGQDGYTF. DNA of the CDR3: TGTGCCAGCAGGGGGCAGGATGGCTACACCTTC.

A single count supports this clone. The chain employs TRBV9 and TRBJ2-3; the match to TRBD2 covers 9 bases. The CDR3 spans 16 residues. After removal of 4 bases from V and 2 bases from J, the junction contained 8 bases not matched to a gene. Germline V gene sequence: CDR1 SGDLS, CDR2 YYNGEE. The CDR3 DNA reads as TGTGCCAGCAGCCCAGTAGCGGGGGTGCTCACAGATACGCAGTATTTT. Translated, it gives CASSPVAGVLTDTQYF. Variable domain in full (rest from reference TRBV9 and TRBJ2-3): DSGVTQTPKHLITATGQRVTLRCSPRSGDLSVYWYQQSLDQGLQFLIQYYNGEERAKGNILERFSAQQFPDLHSELNLSSLELGDSALYFCASSPVAGVLTDTQYFGPGTRLTVL.